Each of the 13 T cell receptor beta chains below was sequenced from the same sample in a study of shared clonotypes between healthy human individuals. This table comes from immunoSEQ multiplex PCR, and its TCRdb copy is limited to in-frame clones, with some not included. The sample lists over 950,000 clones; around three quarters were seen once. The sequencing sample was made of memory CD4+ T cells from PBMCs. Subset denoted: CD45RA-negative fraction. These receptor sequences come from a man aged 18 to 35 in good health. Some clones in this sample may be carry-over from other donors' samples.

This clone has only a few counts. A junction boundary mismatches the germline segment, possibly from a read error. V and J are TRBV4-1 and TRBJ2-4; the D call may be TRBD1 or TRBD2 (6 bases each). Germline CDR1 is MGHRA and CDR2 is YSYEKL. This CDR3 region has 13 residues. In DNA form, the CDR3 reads TGCGCCAGCAGCCAAGATAGGGGGGACGCCGCTGTCTTC. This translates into CASSQDRGDAAVF.

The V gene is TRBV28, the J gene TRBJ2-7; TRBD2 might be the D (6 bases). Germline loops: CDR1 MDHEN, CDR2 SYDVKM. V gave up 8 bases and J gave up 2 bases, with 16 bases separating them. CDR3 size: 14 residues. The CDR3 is CASGDSFRTYEQYF. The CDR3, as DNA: TGTGCCAGCGGGGACTCTTTCCGTACCTACGAGCAGTACTTC.

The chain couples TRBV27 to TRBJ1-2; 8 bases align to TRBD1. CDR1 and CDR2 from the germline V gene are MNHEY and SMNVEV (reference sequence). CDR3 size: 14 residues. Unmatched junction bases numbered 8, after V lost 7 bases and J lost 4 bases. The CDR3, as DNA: TGTGCCAGCACTAAAGGACAGGGTCCCTATGGCTACACCTTC. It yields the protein CASTKGQGPYGYTF.

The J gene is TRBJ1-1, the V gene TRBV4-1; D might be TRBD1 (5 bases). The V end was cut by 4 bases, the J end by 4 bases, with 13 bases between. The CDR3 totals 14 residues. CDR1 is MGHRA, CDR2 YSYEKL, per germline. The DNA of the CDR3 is TGCGCCAGCAGCCTCCCCCAGGGAGGCACTGAAGCTTTCTTT. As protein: CASSLPQGGTEAFF.

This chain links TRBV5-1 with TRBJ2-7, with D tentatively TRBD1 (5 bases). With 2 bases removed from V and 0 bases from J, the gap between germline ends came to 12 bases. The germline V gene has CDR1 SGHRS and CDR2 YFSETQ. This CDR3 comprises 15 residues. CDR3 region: CASSLTAGHSYEQYF. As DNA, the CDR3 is TGCGCCAGCAGCTTAACGGCAGGGCACTCCTACGAGCAGTACTTC. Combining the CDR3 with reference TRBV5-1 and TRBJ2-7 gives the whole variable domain KAGVTQTPRYLIKTRGQQVTLSCSPISGHRSVSWYQQTPGQGLQFLFEYFSETQRNKGNFPGRFSGRQFSNSRSEMNVSTLELGDSALYLCASSLTAGHSYEQYFGPGTRLTVT.

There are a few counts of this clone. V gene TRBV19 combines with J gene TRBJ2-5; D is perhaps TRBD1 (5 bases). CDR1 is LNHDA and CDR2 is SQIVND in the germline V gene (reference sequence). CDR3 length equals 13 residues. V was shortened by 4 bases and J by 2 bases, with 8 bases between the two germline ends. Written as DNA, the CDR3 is TGTGCCAGTAGTACCCGACAGCAAGAGACCCAGTACTTC. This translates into CASSTRQQETQYF.

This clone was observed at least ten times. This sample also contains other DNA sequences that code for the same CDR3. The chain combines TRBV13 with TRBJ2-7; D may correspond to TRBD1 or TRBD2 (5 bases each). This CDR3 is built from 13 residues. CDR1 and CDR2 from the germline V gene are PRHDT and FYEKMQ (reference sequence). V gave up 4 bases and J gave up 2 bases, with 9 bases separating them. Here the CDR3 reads CASSSLGAYEQYF. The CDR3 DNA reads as TGTGCCAGCAGCTCCCTGGGGGCCTACGAGCAGTACTTC.

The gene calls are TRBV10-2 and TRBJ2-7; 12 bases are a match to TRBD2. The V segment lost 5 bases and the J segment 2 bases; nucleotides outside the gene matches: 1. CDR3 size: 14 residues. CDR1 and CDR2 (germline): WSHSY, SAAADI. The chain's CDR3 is CASSRTSGAYEQYF. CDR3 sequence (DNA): TGCGCCAGCAGTCGGACTAGCGGGGCCTACGAGCAGTACTTC.

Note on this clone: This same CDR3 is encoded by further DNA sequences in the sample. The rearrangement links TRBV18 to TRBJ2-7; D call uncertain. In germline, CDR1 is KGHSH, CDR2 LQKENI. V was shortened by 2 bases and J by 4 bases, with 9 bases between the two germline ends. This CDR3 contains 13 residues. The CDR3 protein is CASSPISGYEQYF. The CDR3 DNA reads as TGTGCCAGCTCACCAATTTCCGGGTACGAGCAGTACTTC.

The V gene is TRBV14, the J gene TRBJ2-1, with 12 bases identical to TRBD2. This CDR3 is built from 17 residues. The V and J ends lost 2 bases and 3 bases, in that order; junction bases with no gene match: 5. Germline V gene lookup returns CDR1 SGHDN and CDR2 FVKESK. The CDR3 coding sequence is TGTGCCAGCAGCCAACCAGGACTAGCGGGGCACTACAATGAGCAGTTCTTC. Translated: CASSQPGLAGHYNEQFF.

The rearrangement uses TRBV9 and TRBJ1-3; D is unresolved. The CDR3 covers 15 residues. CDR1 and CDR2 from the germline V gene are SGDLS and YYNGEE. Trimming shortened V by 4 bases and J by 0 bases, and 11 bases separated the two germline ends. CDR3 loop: CASSLRYSSGNTIYF. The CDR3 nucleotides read TGTGCCAGCAGCCTAAGGTACAGCTCTGGAAACACCATATATTTT. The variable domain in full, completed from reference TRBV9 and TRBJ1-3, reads DSGVTQTPKHLITATGQRVTLRCSPRSGDLSVYWYQQSLDQGLQFLIQYYNGEERAKGNILERFSAQQFPDLHSELNLSSLELGDSALYFCASSLRYSSGNTIYFGEGSWLTVV.

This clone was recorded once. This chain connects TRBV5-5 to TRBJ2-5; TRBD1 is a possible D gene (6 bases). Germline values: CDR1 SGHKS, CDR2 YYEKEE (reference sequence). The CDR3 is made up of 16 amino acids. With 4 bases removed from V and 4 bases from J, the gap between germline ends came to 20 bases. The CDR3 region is CASSPHPRGDLETQYF. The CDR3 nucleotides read TGTGCCAGCAGCCCCCACCCCAGGGGCGACCTAGAGACCCAGTACTTC.

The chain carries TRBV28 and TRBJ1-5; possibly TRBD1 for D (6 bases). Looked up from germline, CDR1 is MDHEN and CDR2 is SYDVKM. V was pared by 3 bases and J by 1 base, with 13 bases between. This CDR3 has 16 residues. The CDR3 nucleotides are TGTGCCAGCAGTTTCCGCCAGGGGTTAAGCAATCAGCCCCAGCATTTT. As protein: CASSFRQGLSNQPQHF.